This T cell receptor beta chain was captured in a study of T cells of healthy individuals. One entry per CDR3 protein, called by TCRdb with MiXCR from the 5' RACE reads. The repertoire includes 85,000 to 100,000 distinct CDR3 sequences, approximately 15% of them detected once, and over 5% sits in the top ten. Germline CDR1 LNHNV, CDR2 YYDKDF (reference sequence). The CDR3 runs 15 residues. After removal of 2 bases from V and 3 bases from J, the junction contained 5 bases not matched to a gene. This clonotype was detected a few times. The origin of this receptor is a human donor in good health. The V call is TRBV15, the J call TRBJ2-7; 9 bases match TRBD2. Written as DNA, the CDR3 is TGTGCCACCAGCAGAACCGGGACTAGCAGCTACGAGCAGTACTTC. Translated: CATSRTGTSSYEQYF.